A single sample gave rise to the 7 T cell receptor beta chains below, sequenced in a study of blood T cell repertoires in COVID-19. TCRdb's copy holds only in-frame clones and misses some; the assay was immunoSEQ multiplex PCR. The table includes about 300,000 clones, roughly 89% detected once. The sample was peripheral blood. The source of these receptors is a woman in her thirties with COVID-19, enrolled during active disease.

This clone turned up a few times. J is TRBJ1-6 and V is TRBV30; no reliable D call. This CDR3 comprises 15 residues. Germline CDR1 is GTSNPN and CDR2 is SVGIG (reference sequence). The V and J ends lost 0 bases and 9 bases respectively, with 15 bases between them. CDR3: CAWSVRQADSSPLHF. CDR3 DNA: TGTGCCTGGAGTGTACGGCAAGCGGATAGTTCACCCCTCCACTTT.

The gene calls are TRBV5-6 and TRBJ2-3; 10 bases are shared with TRBD2. Germline assignment: CDR1 SGHDT and CDR2 YYEEEE. Germline trimming cut 3 bases from V and 5 bases from J; bases unmatched to any gene: 9. This CDR3 spans 16 amino acids. CDR3 nucleotides: TGTGCCAGCAGCTCTTATAGCGGGGGGCTGGGAGATACGCAGTATTTT. It codes for CASSSYSGGLGDTQYF.

V gene TRBV30 combines with J gene TRBJ1-2; 7 bases align to TRBD1. Losses at the gene ends were 5 bases for V and 5 bases for J; bases not matched to a gene: 5. The germline CDR1 and CDR2 sequences are GTSNPN and SVGIG (reference sequence). This CDR3 comprises 12 residues. For the CDR3, the DNA is TGTGCCTGGGACAGGGATCGATATGGCTACACCTTC. This gives the protein CAWDRDRYGYTF. The whole variable domain, remainder taken from reference TRBV30 and TRBJ1-2, is SQTIHQWPATLVQPVGSPLSLECTVEGTSNPNLYWYRQAAGRGLQLLFYSVGIGQISSEVPQNLSASRPQDRQFILSSKKLLLSDSGFYLCAWDRDRYGYTFGSGTRLTVV.

This clone was recorded only once. The genes are TRBV19 and TRBJ2-2, with D possibly TRBD2 on 6 matching bases. The ends were cut back, 6 bases at V and 5 bases at J, with 10 bases in the middle. Germline CDR1 LNHDA, CDR2 SQIVND (reference sequence). The CDR3 has 13 residues. This CDR3 is CASSLAQTGELFF. The CDR3 nucleotides are TGTGCCAGTAGCCTAGCGCAAACCGGGGAGCTGTTTTTT.

V is TRBV6-5 and J is TRBJ2-1; the match to TRBD1 covers 10 bases. V trimming: 2 bases; J trimming: 5 bases; junction bases outside the gene matches: 6. The CDR3 has 16 amino acids. CDR1 and CDR2 from the germline V gene are MNHEY and SVGAGI. The CDR3 sequence: CASSYAGTGVDNEQFF. The CDR3 bases are TGTGCCAGCAGTTACGCCGGGACAGGGGTAGACAATGAGCAGTTCTTC.

The rearrangement uses TRBV4-1 and TRBJ2-7; D is perhaps TRBD1 (6 bases). This CDR3 region has 14 residues. V dropped 3 bases and J dropped 3 bases, with 12 bases sitting between them. Germline CDR1 MGHRA, CDR2 YSYEKL. CDR3: CASSQLGQNYEQYF. The CDR3 DNA reads as TGCGCCAGCAGCCAGCTTGGACAGAACTACGAGCAGTACTTC.

This clone was found once. This chain connects TRBV5-1 to TRBJ1-5; 7 nucleotides agree with TRBD1. V shed 4 bases, J shed 7 bases, and the junction held 5 bases outside the gene matches. CDR1 SGHRS and CDR2 YFSETQ come from the germline V gene. The CDR3 covers 13 residues. This chain's CDR3 is CASSIDRAQPQHF. CDR3 nucleotide sequence: TGCGCCAGCAGCATTGACAGGGCCCAGCCCCAGCATTTT.